The sample holds many counts of the clone carrying this TCR beta chain. Its target is not known. These data originate in a study of prognosis after radiotherapy for stage I lung cancer. Turning to the study itself: It was considered that all non-small cell lung cancer patients were medically inoperable. Study-wide results and caveats: After stereotactic body radiation therapy, patients with later distant metastases showed lower Shannon entropy.

Genomic DNA was subjected to two-round multiplex PCR for amplification of TCR beta CDR3. Round one of PCR was performed, and it used primers specific to each TRBV and TRBJ gene. Each CDR3 protein is one row after TCRdb ran MiXCR on the multiplex PCR reads. The sample records fewer than 25,000 distinct CDR3 sequences, roughly 40% being singletons. The sequence came from a donor aged 50 or older with non-small cell lung cancer. Here the sequenced sample was PBMCs, taken before or after stereotactic body radiation therapy (not recorded which).

The CDR3 region is CASREGGDTNEKLFF. CDR3 DNA sequence: TGTGCCAGCAGGGAGGGGGGGGACACAAATGAAAAACTGTTTTTT. The chain joins TRBV7-2 to TRBJ1-4; a possible D gene is TRBD1 (6 bases). The CDR3 sequence is 15 residues long. V gave up 6 bases and J gave up 5 bases, with 16 bases separating them. The germline V gene encodes CDR1 SGHTA and CDR2 FQGNSA. The full variable domain, in which reference TRBV7-2 and TRBJ1-4 provide the parts outside the CDR3, is GAGVSQSPSNKVTEKGKDVELRCDPISGHTALYWYRQSLGQGLEFLIYFQGNSAPDKSGLPSDRFSAERTGGSVSTLTIQRTQQEDSAVYLCASREGGDTNEKLFFGSGTQLSVL.